One TCR beta chain is described in this entry. The antigen is not known. This specimen comes from a study of vaccination effects on CD4 cells after COVID-19. The length of the CDR3 is 16 residues. The V gene lost 0 bases and the J gene lost 0 bases, with 12 bases spanning the gap. Per the germline V gene, CDR1 is SGHNT and CDR2 is YYREEE (reference sequence). Viral peptide pool expansion of antigen-specific CD4+ T cells preceded sequencing in the ViraFEST assay. Isolating CD4+ T cells followed about 11 days of culture. Either the mRNA-1273 or the BNT162b2 vaccine was given to participants as two doses. Repertoires were generated with immunoSEQ multiplex PCR, while TCRdb's copy carries only in-frame clones and drops some. This sample carries 27,000 or so clones, about 80% of them seen once, and the ten largest clones take approximately 1.4%.

The sequences come from CD4+ T cells from PBMCs cultured with HCoV-NL63 spike peptides, collected after COVID-19 vaccination. This clonotype was obtained from a human donor who received a COVID-19 vaccine. Some clones in this sample may be carry-over from other donors' samples. J is TRBJ1-2 and V is TRBV5-4; maybe TRBD1 (6 bases). The CDR3 here is CASSLGLGQSNYGYTF. CDR3 sequence (DNA): TGTGCCAGCAGCTTGGGGCTCGGACAGTCTAACTATGGCTACACCTTC.